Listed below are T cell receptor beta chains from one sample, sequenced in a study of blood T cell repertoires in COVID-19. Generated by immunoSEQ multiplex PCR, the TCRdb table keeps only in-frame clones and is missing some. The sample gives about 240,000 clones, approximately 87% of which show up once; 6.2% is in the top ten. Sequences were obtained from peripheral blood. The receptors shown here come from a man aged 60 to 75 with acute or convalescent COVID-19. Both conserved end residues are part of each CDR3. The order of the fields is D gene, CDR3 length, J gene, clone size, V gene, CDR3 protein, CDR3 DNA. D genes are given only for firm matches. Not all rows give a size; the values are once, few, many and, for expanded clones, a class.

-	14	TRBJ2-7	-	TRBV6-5	CASSPLGLRGEQYF	TGTGCCAGCAGTCCCCTAGGACTCCGGGGGGAGCAGTACTTC
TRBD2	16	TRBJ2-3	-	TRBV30	CAWSARWTSGTDTQYF	TGTGCCTGGAGTGCCCGGTGGACTAGCGGCACAGATACGCAGTATTTT
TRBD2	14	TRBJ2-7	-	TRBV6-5	CASSLSGENYEQYF	TGTGCCAGCAGTTTAAGCGGGGAAAACTACGAGCAGTACTTC
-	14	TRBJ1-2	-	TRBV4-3	CASSQEATDYGYTF	TGCGCCAGCAGCCAAGAAGCCACCGACTATGGCTACACCTTC
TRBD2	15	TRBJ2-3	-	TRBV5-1	CASSLTLAGADTQYF	TGCGCCAGCAGCTTGACCCTAGCGGGAGCAGATACGCAGTATTTT
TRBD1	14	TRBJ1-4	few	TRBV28	CASSRDRVSEKLFF	TGTGCCAGCAGTAGGGACAGGGTTAGTGAAAAACTGTTTTTT
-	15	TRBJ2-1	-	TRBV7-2	CASSLGAGRYNEQFF	TGTGCCAGCAGCTTAGGGGCGGGACGCTACAATGAGCAGTTCTTC
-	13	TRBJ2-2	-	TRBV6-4	CASGQQNTGELFF	TGTGCCAGCGGACAGCAGAACACCGGGGAGCTGTTTTTT
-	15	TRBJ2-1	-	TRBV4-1	CASSQDFNSYNEQFF	TGCGCCAGCAGCCAAGATTTTAACAGCTACAATGAGCAGTTCTTC
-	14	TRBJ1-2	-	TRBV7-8	CASSIQGINYGYTF	TGTGCCAGCAGCATTCAGGGGATTAACTATGGCTACACCTTC
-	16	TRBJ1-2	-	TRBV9	CASSVGRESVYVGYTF	TGTGCCAGCAGCGTAGGTCGGGAGAGCGTCTATGTTGGCTACACCTTC
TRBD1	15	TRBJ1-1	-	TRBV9	CASSFDRAGLTEAFF	TGTGCCAGCAGCTTCGACAGGGCAGGGTTAACTGAAGCTTTCTTT
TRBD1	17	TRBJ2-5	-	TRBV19	CASTSKGEGGSSETQYF	TGTGCCAGTACCTCAAAGGGGGAAGGGGGCTCCTCAGAGACCCAGTACTTC
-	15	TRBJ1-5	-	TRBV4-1	CASSQRQNSNQPQHF	TGCGCCAGCAGCCAACGACAGAATAGCAATCAGCCCCAGCATTTT
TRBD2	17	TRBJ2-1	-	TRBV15	CATSREASGSLYNEQFF	TGTGCCACCAGCAGAGAGGCTAGCGGGAGCCTCTACAATGAGCAGTTCTTC
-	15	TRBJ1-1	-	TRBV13	CASSLVALRDTEAFF	TGTGCCAGCAGCTTAGTCGCACTGCGGGACACTGAAGCTTTCTTT
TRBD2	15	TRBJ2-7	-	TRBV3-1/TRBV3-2	CASSQAELAGYEQYF	TGTGCCAGCAGCCAAGCGGAACTAGCGGGCTACGAGCAGTACTTC
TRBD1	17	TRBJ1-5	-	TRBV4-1	CASSQEAWGQLNQPQHF	TGCGCCAGCAGCCAAGAAGCCTGGGGACAGCTCAATCAGCCCCAGCATTTT
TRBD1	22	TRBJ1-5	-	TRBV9	CASSVEGARTGGGEYSNQPQHF	TGTGCCAGCAGCGTAGAGGGTGCCCGGACAGGGGGCGGTGAATATAGCAATCAGCCCCAGCATTTT
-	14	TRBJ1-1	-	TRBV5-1	CASSLVGGNTEAFF	TGCGCCAGCAGCTTGGTGGGGGGGAACACTGAAGCTTTCTTT
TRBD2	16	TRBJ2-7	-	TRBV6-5	CASSYLGTSAPYEQYF	TGTGCCAGCAGTTACCTCGGGACTAGCGCACCCTACGAGCAGTACTTC
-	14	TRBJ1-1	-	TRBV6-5	CASNSLGPDTEAFF	TGTGCCAGCAATTCACTCGGTCCTGACACTGAAGCTTTCTTT
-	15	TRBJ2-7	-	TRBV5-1	CASSLEGMKIYEQYF	TGCGCCAGCAGCTTGGAGGGGATGAAAATCTACGAGCAGTACTTC
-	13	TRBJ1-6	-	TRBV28	CASSSTGQAPLHF	TGTGCCAGCAGCTCTACAGGTCAGGCACCCCTCCACTTT
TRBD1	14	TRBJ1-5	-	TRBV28	CASSRDREGQPQHF	TGTGCCAGCAGTAGGGACAGGGAAGGTCAGCCCCAGCATTTT